This passage covers 22 T cell receptor beta chains from one sample sequenced in a study of cytomegalovirus exposure and HLA in healthy donors. With 60 Vbeta and 13 Jbeta primers, the PCR was carried out. Generated by immunoSEQ multiplex PCR, the TCRdb table keeps only in-frame clones and is missing some. This sample's table reports 45,000 to 60,000 clones. Sequenced: PBMCs. The source of these receptors is a woman aged 40-49 years in good health and CMV-seronegative.

The genes are TRBV5-1 and TRBJ1-2; D is uncertain. V was shortened by 2 bases and J by 4 bases, with 15 bases between the two germline ends. CDR1 and CDR2 from the germline V gene are SGHRS and YFSETQ. This CDR3 is 15 amino acids long. CDR3 nucleotides: TGCGCCAGCAGCTTCAGCGGGGAGGGAAGCTATGGCTACACCTTC. Protein product: CASSFSGEGSYGYTF. The whole variable domain, remainder taken from reference TRBV5-1 and TRBJ1-2, is KAGVTQTPRYLIKTRGQQVTLSCSPISGHRSVSWYQQTPGQGLQFLFEYFSETQRNKGNFPGRFSGRQFSNSRSEMNVSTLELGDSALYLCASSFSGEGSYGYTFGSGTRLTVV.

V is TRBV7-9 and J is TRBJ2-5, with D perhaps TRBD1 (5 bases). The CDR3 sequence is 13 residues long. CDR1 and CDR2 from the germline V gene are SEHNR and FQNEAQ (reference sequence). V gave up 1 base and J gave up 2 bases, with 5 bases separating them. The CDR3 loop reads CASSLGQQETQYF. DNA for the CDR3: TGTGCCAGCAGCTTAGGACAGCAAGAGACCCAGTACTTC.

V gene TRBV30 combines with J gene TRBJ2-3; TRBD2 agrees at 10 bases. The CDR3 length is 18 residues. V lost 3 bases and J lost 0; bases outside the gene matches: 12. Germline values: CDR1 GTSNPN, CDR2 SVGIG (reference sequence). The CDR3 protein is CAWRGIAGGHSSTDTQYF. The CDR3 DNA reads as TGTGCCTGGAGAGGGATAGCGGGGGGCCATTCAAGCACAGATACGCAGTATTTT. The whole variable domain, filled in from reference TRBV30 and TRBJ2-3, reads SQTIHQWPATLVQPVGSPLSLECTVEGTSNPNLYWYRQAAGRGLQLLFYSVGIGQISSEVPQNLSASRPQDRQFILSSKKLLLSDSGFYLCAWRGIAGGHSSTDTQYFGPGTRLTVL.

The chain links TRBV30 to TRBJ1-5; no definite D call. V was clipped by 3 bases and J by 2 bases, with 14 bases between them. The germline gives CDR1 GTSNPN, CDR2 SVGIG (reference sequence). This CDR3 is 15 amino acids long. CDR3 in amino acids: CAWRAQEVGNQPQHF. CDR3 nucleotide sequence: TGTGCCTGGAGGGCCCAGGAAGTAGGCAATCAGCCCCAGCATTTT.

The rearrangement uses TRBV30 and TRBJ2-7, with a possible D match to TRBD2 (5 bases). There are 14 residues in the CDR3. The germline CDR1 and CDR2 sequences are GTSNPN and SVGIG (reference sequence). The V and J ends lost 2 bases and 2 bases respectively, with 13 bases between them. CDR3 DNA sequence: TGTGCCTGGAGTATCGAGGGTCGCGCCTACGAGCAGTACTTC. Amino acids: CAWSIEGRAYEQYF. The variable domain in full, with the rest retrieved from reference TRBV30 and TRBJ2-7, is SQTIHQWPATLVQPVGSPLSLECTVEGTSNPNLYWYRQAAGRGLQLLFYSVGIGQISSEVPQNLSASRPQDRQFILSSKKLLLSDSGFYLCAWSIEGRAYEQYFGPGTRLTVT.

V and J are TRBV6-1 and TRBJ1-2; perhaps TRBD1 as D (6 bases). CDR3 length equals 14 residues. V was cut by 10 bases and J by 6 bases, with 21 bases left in between. Per germline, CDR1 MNHNS and CDR2 SASEGT. CDR3 amino acids: CATMLAGAGHGYTF. In DNA, the CDR3 is TGTGCCACTATGCTGGCAGGGGCCGGGCATGGCTACACCTTC.

The chain has TRBV6-5 and TRBJ2-7, with 8 bases that match TRBD2. V trimming: 5 bases; J trimming: 3 bases; junction bases outside the gene matches: 3. The CDR3 sequence is 13 residues long. The germline V gene encodes CDR1 MNHEY and CDR2 SVGAGI. CDR3 residues: CASSSGSDYEQYF. In nucleotides, the CDR3 is TGTGCCAGCAGTAGCGGGAGTGACTACGAGCAGTACTTC.

J is TRBJ1-3 and V is TRBV14; no firm D call. V lost 0 bases to trimming and J lost 4 bases, with 7 bases between them. This CDR3 comprises 14 residues. CDR1 is SGHDN and CDR2 is FVKESK in the germline V gene. This CDR3 reads CASSQDLGGNTIYF. In DNA, the CDR3 is TGTGCCAGCAGCCAAGATCTCGGGGGAAACACCATATATTTT.

The gene calls are TRBV5-1 and TRBJ2-3, with 12 bases aligning to TRBD2. CDR1 and CDR2 (germline): SGHRS, YFSETQ. Losses at the gene ends were 3 bases for V and 4 bases for J; bases not matched to a gene: 12. CDR3 length: 18 amino acids. CDR3 bases: TGCGCCAGCAGCTCCGCTAGCGGGGGGGCAATTTTTGCAGATACGCAGTATTTT. Protein sequence: CASSSASGGAIFADTQYF. Full variable domain (remainder filled in from reference TRBV5-1 and TRBJ2-3): KAGVTQTPRYLIKTRGQQVTLSCSPISGHRSVSWYQQTPGQGLQFLFEYFSETQRNKGNFPGRFSGRQFSNSRSEMNVSTLELGDSALYLCASSSASGGAIFADTQYFGPGTRLTVL.

The chain uses TRBV5-1 and TRBJ1-1, with 9 positions matching TRBD1. The CDR3 is 15 residues long. With V trimmed by 0 bases and J by 4 bases, 4 bases remained unmatched. CDR1 and CDR2 (germline): SGHRS, YFSETQ. Here the CDR3 reads CASSLGGQGGTEAFF. The CDR3 DNA is TGCGCCAGCAGCTTGGGGGGACAGGGAGGCACTGAAGCTTTCTTT.

The V and J genes are TRBV7-8 and TRBJ2-7; 9 nucleotides match TRBD2. Germline-derived CDR1 and CDR2 are SGHVS and FQNEAQ. V lost 10 bases to trimming and J lost 1 base; unmatched junction nucleotides: 8. CDR3 length equals 14 residues. CDR3 sequence reads: CATGMREGSYEQYF. The CDR3 nucleotides are TGTGCCACGGGCATGCGGGAGGGATCCTACGAGCAGTACTTC.

V usage is TRBV6-6 and J usage is TRBJ1-1, with TRBD1 as a possible D gene (5 bases). V lost 7 bases to trimming and J lost 5 bases, with 20 bases between them. The CDR3 is made up of 15 amino acids. Looked up from germline, CDR1 is MNHNY and CDR2 is SVGAGI (reference sequence). The CDR3 DNA sequence: TGTGCCAGCACTATCGGGGGATCAAGTTTAACTGAAGCTTTCTTT. This gives the protein CASTIGGSSLTEAFF.

The chain links TRBV7-3 to TRBJ2-5; 7 nucleotides agree with TRBD1. The length of the CDR3 is 16 residues. Looked up from germline, CDR1 is SGHTA and CDR2 is FQGTGA. J lost 5 bases, V lost 5 bases, and 14 bases had no gene match. CDR3: CASSPGGQSLAETQYF. The DNA for the CDR3 is TGTGCCAGCAGCCCTGGGGGACAGTCGCTTGCGGAGACCCAGTACTTC.

The genes are TRBV7-9 and TRBJ1-5; possible D gene TRBD1, 5 bases. The CDR3 has 14 residues. CDR1 is SEHNR and CDR2 is FQNEAQ in the germline V gene (reference sequence). V was clipped by 11 bases and J by 1 base, with 15 bases between them. CDR3 in DNA: TGTGCCTTACAGGATGCGGGGAGCAATCAGCCCCAGCATTTT. It translates to CALQDAGSNQPQHF.

This rearrangement joins TRBV6-1 to TRBJ2-1; weak D call: TRBD2 (6 bases). Looked up from germline, CDR1 is MNHNS and CDR2 is SASEGT. V lost 1 base to trimming and J lost 6 bases, with 19 bases between them. CDR3 size: 17 residues. The CDR3 reads CASSEVGGLGGLNEQFF. The CDR3 nucleotides are TGTGCCAGCAGTGAAGTGGGGGGACTCGGGGGTCTCAATGAGCAGTTCTTC.

This chain links TRBV7-8 with TRBJ2-4, with 11 bases identical to TRBD1. After removal of 0 bases from V and 10 bases from J, the junction contained 5 bases not matched to a gene. Germline CDR1 is SGHVS and CDR2 is FQNEAQ. The CDR3 length is 15 residues. The CDR3 nucleotides are TGTGCCAGCAGCTTAGCGGACAGGGGGCGAGGTATTCAGTACTTC. This sequence encodes CASSLADRGRGIQYF.

The chain uses TRBV5-1 and TRBJ1-6, with 7 bases lining up with TRBD1. CDR3 size: 17 residues. After removal of 0 bases from V and 0 bases from J, the junction contained 3 bases not matched to a gene. Germline lookup yields CDR1 SGHRS and CDR2 YFSETQ. This CDR3 is CASSLEGQSSYNSPLHF. CDR3 coding DNA: TGCGCCAGCAGCTTGGAGGGACAGAGCTCCTATAATTCACCCCTCCACTTT.

The J gene is TRBJ2-2, the V gene TRBV4-3; 7 bases are a match to TRBD2. The CDR3 has 14 amino acids. Losses at the gene ends were 3 bases for V and 5 bases for J; bases not matched to a gene: 3. Germline V gene lookup returns CDR1 LGHNA and CDR2 YSLEER. CDR3: CASSHVRGTGELFF. Here the CDR3 DNA reads TGCGCCAGCAGCCATGTGCGGGGGACCGGGGAGCTGTTTTTT.

The chain couples TRBV11-3 to TRBJ1-2; 9 bases fit TRBD1. The V gene's germline CDR1 is SGHNT and CDR2 YENEEA. This CDR3 is built from 13 residues. V trimming: 6 bases; J trimming: 8 bases; junction bases outside the gene matches: 7. In nucleotides, the CDR3 is TGTGCCAGCAGTTCCGACAGGGGGTACGGCTACACCTTC. The encoded protein is CASSSDRGYGYTF.

CDR3 sequence: CASSFEGNTGELFF. CDR3 DNA: TGTGCCAGCTCGTTTGAGGGCAACACCGGGGAGCTGTTTTTT. This rearrangement joins TRBV18 to TRBJ2-2; possible D gene TRBD2, 5 bases. The CDR3 totals 14 residues. Trimming shortened V by 6 bases and J by 2 bases, and 10 bases separated the two germline ends. Germline CDR1 and CDR2: KGHSH and LQKENI.

V gene TRBV6-1 combines with J gene TRBJ1-1; 7 bases align to TRBD1. V was clipped by 3 bases and J by 3 bases; unmatched bases: 1. CDR3 size: 13 residues. CDR1 is MNHNS, CDR2 SASEGT, per germline. In DNA, the CDR3 is TGTGCCAGCAGTGACAGGGGGGACACTGAAGCTTTCTTT. Translation: CASSDRGDTEAFF.

V and J are TRBV14 and TRBJ1-1; no definite D call. The CDR3 runs to 12 residues. CDR1 SGHDN and CDR2 FVKESK come from the germline V gene. V dropped 2 bases and J dropped 3 bases, with 4 bases sitting between them. The CDR3 nucleotides are TGTGCCAGCAGCCAACAGTACACTGAAGCTTTCTTT. Residues: CASSQQYTEAFF.